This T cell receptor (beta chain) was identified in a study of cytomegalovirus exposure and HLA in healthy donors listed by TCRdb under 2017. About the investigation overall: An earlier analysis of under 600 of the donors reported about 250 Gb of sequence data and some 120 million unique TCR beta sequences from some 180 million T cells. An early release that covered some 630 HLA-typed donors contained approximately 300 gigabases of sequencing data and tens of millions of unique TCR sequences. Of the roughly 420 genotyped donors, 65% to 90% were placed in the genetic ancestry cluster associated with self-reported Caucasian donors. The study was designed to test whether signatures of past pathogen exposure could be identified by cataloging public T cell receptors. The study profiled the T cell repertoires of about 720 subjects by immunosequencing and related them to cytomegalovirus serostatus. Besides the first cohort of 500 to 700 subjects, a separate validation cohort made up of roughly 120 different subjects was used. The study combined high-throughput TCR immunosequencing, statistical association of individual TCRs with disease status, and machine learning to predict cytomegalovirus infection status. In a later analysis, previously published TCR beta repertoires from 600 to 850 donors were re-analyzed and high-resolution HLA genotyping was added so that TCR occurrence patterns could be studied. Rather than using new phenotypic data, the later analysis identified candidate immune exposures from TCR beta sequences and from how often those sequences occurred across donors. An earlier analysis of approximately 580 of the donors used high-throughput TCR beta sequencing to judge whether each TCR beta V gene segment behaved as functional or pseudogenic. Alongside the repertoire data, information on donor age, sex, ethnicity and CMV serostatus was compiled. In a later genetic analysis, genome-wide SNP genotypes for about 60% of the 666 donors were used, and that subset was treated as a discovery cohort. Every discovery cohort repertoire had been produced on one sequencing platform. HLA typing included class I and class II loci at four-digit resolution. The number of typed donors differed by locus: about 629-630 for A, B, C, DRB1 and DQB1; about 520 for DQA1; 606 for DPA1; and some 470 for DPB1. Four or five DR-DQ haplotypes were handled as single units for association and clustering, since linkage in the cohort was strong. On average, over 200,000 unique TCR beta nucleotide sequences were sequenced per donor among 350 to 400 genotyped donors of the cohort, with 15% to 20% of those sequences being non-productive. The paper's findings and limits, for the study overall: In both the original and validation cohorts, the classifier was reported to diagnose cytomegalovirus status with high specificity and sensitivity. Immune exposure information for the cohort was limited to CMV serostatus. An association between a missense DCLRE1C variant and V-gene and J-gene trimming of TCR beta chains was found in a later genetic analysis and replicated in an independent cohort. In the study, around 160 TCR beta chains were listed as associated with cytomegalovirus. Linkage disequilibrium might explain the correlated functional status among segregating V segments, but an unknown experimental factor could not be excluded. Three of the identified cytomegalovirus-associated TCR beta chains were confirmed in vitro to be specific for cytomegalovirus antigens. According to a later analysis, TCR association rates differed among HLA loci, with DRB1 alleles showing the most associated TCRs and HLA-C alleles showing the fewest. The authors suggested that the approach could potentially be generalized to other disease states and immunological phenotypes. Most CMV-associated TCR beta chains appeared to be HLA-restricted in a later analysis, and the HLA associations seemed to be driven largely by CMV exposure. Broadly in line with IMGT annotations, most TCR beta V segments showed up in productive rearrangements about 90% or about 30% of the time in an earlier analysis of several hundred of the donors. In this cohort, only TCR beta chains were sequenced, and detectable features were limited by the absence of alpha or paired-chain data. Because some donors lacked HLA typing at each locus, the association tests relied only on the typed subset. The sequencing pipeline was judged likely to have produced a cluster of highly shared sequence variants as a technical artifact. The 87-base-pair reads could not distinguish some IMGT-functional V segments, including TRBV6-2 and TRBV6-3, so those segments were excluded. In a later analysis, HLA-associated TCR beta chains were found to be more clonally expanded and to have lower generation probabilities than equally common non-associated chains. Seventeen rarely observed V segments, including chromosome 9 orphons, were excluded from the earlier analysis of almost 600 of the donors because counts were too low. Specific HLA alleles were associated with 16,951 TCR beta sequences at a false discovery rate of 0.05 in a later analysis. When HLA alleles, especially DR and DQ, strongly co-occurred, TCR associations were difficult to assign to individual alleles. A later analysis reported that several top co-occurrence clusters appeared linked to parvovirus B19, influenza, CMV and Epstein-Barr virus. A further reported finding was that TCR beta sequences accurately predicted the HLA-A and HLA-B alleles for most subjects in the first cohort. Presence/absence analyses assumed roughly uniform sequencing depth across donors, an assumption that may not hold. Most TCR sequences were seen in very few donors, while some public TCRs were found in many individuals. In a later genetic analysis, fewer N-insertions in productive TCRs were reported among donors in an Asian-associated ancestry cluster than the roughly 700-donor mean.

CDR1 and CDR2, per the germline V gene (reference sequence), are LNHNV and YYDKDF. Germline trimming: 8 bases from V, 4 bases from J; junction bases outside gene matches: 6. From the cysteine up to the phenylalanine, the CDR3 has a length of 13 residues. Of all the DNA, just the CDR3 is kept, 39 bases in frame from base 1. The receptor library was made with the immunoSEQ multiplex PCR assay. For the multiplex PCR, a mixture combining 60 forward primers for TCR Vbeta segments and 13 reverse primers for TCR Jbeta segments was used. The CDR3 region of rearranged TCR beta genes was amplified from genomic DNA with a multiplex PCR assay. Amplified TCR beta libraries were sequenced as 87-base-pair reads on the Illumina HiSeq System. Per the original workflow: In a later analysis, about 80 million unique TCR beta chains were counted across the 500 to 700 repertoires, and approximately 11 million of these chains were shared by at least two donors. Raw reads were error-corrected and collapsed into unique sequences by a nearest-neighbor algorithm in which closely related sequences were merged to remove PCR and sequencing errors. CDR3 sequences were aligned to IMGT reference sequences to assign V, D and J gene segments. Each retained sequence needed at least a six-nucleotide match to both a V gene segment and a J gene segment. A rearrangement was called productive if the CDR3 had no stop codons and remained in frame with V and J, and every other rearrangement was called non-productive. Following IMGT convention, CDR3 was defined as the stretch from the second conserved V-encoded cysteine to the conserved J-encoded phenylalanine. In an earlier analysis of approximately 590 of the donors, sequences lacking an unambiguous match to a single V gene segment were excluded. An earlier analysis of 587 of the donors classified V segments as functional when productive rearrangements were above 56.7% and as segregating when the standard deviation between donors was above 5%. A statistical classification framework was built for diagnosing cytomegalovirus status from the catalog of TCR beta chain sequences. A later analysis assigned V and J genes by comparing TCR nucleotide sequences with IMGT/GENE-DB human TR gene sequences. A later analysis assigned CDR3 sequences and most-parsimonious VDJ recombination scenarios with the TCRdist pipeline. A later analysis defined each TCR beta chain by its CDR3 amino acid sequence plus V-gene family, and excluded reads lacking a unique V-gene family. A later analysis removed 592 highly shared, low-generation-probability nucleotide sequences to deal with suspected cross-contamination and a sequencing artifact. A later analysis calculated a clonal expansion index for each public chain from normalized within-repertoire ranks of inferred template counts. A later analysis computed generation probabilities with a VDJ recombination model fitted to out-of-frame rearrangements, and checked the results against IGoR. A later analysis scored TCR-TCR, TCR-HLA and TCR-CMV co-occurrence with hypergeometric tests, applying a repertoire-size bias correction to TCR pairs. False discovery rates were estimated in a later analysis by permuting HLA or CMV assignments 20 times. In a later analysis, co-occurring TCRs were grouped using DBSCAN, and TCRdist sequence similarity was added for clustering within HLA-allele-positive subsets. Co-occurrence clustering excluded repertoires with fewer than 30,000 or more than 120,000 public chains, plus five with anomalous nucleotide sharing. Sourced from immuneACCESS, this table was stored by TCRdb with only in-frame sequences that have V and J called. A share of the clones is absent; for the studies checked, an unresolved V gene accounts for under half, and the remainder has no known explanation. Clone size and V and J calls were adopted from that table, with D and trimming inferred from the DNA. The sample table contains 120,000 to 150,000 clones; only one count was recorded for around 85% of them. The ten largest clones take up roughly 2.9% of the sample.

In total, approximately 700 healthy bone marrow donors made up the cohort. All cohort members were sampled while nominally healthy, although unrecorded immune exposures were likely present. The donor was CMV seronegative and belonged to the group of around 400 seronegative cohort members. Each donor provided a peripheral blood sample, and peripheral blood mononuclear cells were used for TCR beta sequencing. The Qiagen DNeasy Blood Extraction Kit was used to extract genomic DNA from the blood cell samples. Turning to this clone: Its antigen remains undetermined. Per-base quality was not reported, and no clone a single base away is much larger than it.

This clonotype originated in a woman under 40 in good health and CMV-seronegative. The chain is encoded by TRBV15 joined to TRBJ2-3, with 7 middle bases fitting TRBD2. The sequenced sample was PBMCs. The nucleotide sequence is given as TGTGCCACCGCCGGTGGGAGGGCAGATACGCAGTATTTT. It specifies CATAGGRADTQYF.